This T cell receptor beta chain was sequenced during a study of cytomegalovirus exposure and HLA in healthy donors (dated by TCRdb to 2015 to 2018). Regarding the complete study: According to an earlier analysis of 587 of the donors, 150 million to 200 million T cells yielded 95 million to 140 million unique TCR beta sequences and roughly 280 Gb of sequence data. All discovery cohort repertoires had been generated using a single sequencing platform. Besides the first cohort of 666 subjects, a separate validation cohort made up of 120 different subjects was used. Using immunosequencing, the study profiled T cell repertoires from about 650 subjects and related those repertoires to cytomegalovirus serostatus. Both class I and class II loci were covered by HLA typing, at four-digit resolution. An earlier analysis of several hundred of the donors used high-throughput TCR beta sequencing to judge whether each TCR beta V gene segment behaved as functional or pseudogenic. In a later genetic analysis, genome-wide SNP genotypes for about 65% of the 666 donors were used, and that subset was treated as a discovery cohort. The study combined high-throughput TCR immunosequencing, statistical association of individual TCRs with disease status, and machine learning to predict cytomegalovirus infection status. Among some 400 genotyped donors of the cohort, an average of about 220,000 unique TCR beta nucleotide sequences was sequenced per donor, of which approximately 18% were non-productive. Rather than drawing on any new phenotypic data, the later analysis identified candidate immune exposures from TCR beta sequences and the way those sequences occurred across donors. The number of donors typed differed by locus, with about 629-630 for A, B, C, DRB1 and DQB1, 522 for DQA1, some 570 for DPA1, and around 460 for DPB1. Donor age, sex, ethnicity and CMV serostatus were collected together with the repertoire data. An early release that covered more than 550 HLA-typed donors contained 300 to 350 gigabases of sequencing data and tens of millions of unique TCR sequences. The genetic ancestry cluster associated with self-reported Caucasian donors included about four fifths of the approximately 410 genotyped donors. In a later analysis, previously published TCR beta repertoires from about 670 donors were re-analyzed and high-resolution HLA genotyping was added so that TCR occurrence patterns could be studied. A handful of DR-DQ haplotypes were treated as single units for association and clustering because of strong linkage in the cohort. The aim of the study was to test whether cataloging public T cell receptors could identify signatures of past pathogen exposure. Here is what the overall study found, with its caveats: Across donors, most TCR sequences were observed very rarely, whereas some public TCRs were present in many individuals. Roughly uniform sequencing depth across donors was assumed in presence/absence analyses, although this assumption may not hold. The 87-base-pair reads could not distinguish some IMGT-functional V segments, including TRBV6-2 and TRBV6-3, so those segments were excluded. In a later genetic analysis, a missense DCLRE1C variant was associated with V-gene and J-gene trimming of TCR beta chains, and the association was replicated in an independent cohort. Compared with equally common non-associated chains, HLA-associated TCR beta chains in a later analysis were more clonally expanded and had lower generation probabilities. According to a later genetic analysis, donors in an Asian-associated ancestry cluster had fewer N-insertions in productive TCRs than the approximately 610-donor mean. The authors suggested that the approach could potentially be extended to other disease states and immunological phenotypes. The study gave a list of more than 150 TCR beta chains associated with cytomegalovirus. The sequencing pipeline was judged likely to have produced a cluster of highly shared sequence variants as a technical artifact. A later analysis associated around 16,000 TCR beta sequences with specific HLA alleles at a false discovery rate of 0.05. In an earlier analysis of about 550 of the donors, most TCR beta V segments were observed in productive rearrangements about 87% or about 30% of the time, broadly matching IMGT annotations. Assigning TCR associations to individual alleles was difficult when HLA alleles, especially DR and DQ, strongly co-occurred. HLA typing was unavailable for some donors at each locus, so association tests used only the typed subset. The earlier analysis of 587 of the donors excluded approximately 17 rarely observed V segments, including chromosome 9 orphons, because counts were too low. According to a later analysis, most CMV-associated TCR beta chains appeared to be HLA-restricted, and the HLA associations seemed to be driven largely by CMV exposure. For the cohort, immune exposure information was limited to CMV serostatus. Only TCR beta chains were sequenced in this cohort, and the absence of alpha or paired-chain data limited detectable features. In both the original and validation cohorts, the classifier was reported to diagnose cytomegalovirus status with high specificity and sensitivity. A few of the identified cytomegalovirus-associated TCR beta chains were confirmed in vitro to be specific for cytomegalovirus antigens. A further reported finding was that TCR beta sequences accurately predicted the HLA-A and HLA-B alleles for most subjects in the first cohort. In a later analysis, TCR association rates were found to vary across HLA loci, with the most associated TCRs seen for DRB1 alleles and the fewest for HLA-C alleles. A later analysis reported that several top co-occurrence clusters appeared linked to parvovirus B19, influenza, CMV and Epstein-Barr virus. Correlated functional status among segregating V segments might reflect linkage disequilibrium, but an unknown experimental factor could not be ruled out.

On this clone: Its cognate antigen has yet to be identified. No qualities accompany the bases; no much larger clone lies one base away.

In total, 666 healthy bone marrow donors made up the cohort. All cohort members were sampled while nominally healthy, although unrecorded immune exposures were likely present. The donor was CMV seropositive and was included in the group of around 300 seropositive cohort members. Each donor provided a peripheral blood sample, and peripheral blood mononuclear cells were used for TCR beta sequencing. The Qiagen DNeasy Blood Extraction Kit was used to extract genomic DNA from the blood cell samples. Library preparation used the immunoSEQ multiplex PCR assay. The multiplex PCR relied on a mix of 60 forward primers for TCR Vbeta segments and 13 reverse primers for TCR Jbeta segments. Amplification of the CDR3 region of rearranged TCR beta genes was performed with a multiplex PCR assay on genomic DNA. Amplified TCR beta libraries were sequenced as 87-base-pair reads on the Illumina HiSeq System. On the study's bioinformatics: In a later analysis, some 80 million unique TCR beta chains were counted across the 500 to 850 repertoires, and about 10 million of these chains were shared by at least two donors. Raw reads were error-corrected and collapsed into unique sequences by a nearest-neighbor algorithm in which closely related sequences were merged to remove PCR and sequencing errors. To assign V, D and J gene segments, CDR3 sequences were aligned to IMGT reference sequences. Each retained sequence needed at least a six-nucleotide match to both a V gene segment and a J gene segment. A rearrangement was called productive if the CDR3 had no stop codons and remained in frame with V and J, and every other rearrangement was called non-productive. Following IMGT convention, CDR3 was defined as the stretch from the second conserved V-encoded cysteine up to the conserved J-encoded phenylalanine. The earlier analysis of a few hundred of the donors excluded any sequence lacking an unambiguous match to a single V gene segment. An earlier analysis of almost 600 of the donors classified V segments as functional when productive rearrangements were above 56.7% and as segregating when the standard deviation between donors was above 5%. A statistical classification framework was developed to diagnose cytomegalovirus status using the catalog of TCR beta chain sequences. V and J gene assignment, in a later analysis, came from comparing TCR nucleotide sequences with IMGT/GENE-DB human TR gene sequences. The TCRdist pipeline was used in a later analysis to assign CDR3 sequences and most-parsimonious VDJ recombination scenarios. In a later analysis, each TCR beta chain was defined by its CDR3 amino acid sequence together with its V-gene family, and reads lacking a unique V-gene family were excluded. In a later analysis, nearly 600 highly shared, low-generation-probability nucleotide sequences were removed to address suspected cross-contamination and a sequencing artifact. In a later analysis, a clonal expansion index was calculated for each public chain from normalized within-repertoire ranks of inferred template counts. Generation probabilities in a later analysis came from a VDJ recombination model fitted to out-of-frame rearrangements, and those results were checked against IGoR. In a later analysis, hypergeometric tests were used to score TCR-TCR, TCR-HLA and TCR-CMV co-occurrence, with a repertoire-size bias correction applied to TCR pairs. A later analysis estimated false discovery rates by permuting HLA or CMV assignments 20 times. In a later analysis, co-occurring TCRs were grouped using DBSCAN, and TCRdist sequence similarity was added for clustering within HLA-allele-positive subsets. Co-occurrence clustering excluded repertoires with fewer than 30,000 or more than 120,000 public chains, plus five with anomalous nucleotide sharing. In its TCRdb copy, this immuneACCESS table keeps in-frame sequences only and misses some clones. Where compared with another copy, unresolved V genes explain less than half of these, and the others have no known cause. V and J calls and clone size follow that table, whereas D and trimming were derived from the DNA. Present in this sample are under 150,000 clones, over 70% of which were seen just once. The ten largest make up around 9.1% of the sample.

The germline V end is reduced by 3 bases and the J end by 1 base; junction bases left unmatched: 6. The germline V gene (reference sequence) gives CDR1 as SGHNT and CDR2 as YYREEE. The cysteine opens and the phenylalanine closes a CDR3 of 15 amino acids. The kept DNA is CDR3 alone, 45 bases in frame from the first base. The rearrangement joined TRBV5-4 to TRBJ1-1; 7 bases in between match TRBD1. The TCR comes from a woman aged 45 to 65 in good health and CMV-seropositive. Sequencing used PBMCs. For the CDR3, the sequence is CASSSKTGKNTEAFF. The DNA is TGTGCCAGCAGCTCCAAGACAGGGAAGAACACTGAAGCTTTCTTT. The entire variable domain, with the stretches around the CDR3 drawn from the reference TRBV5-4 and TRBJ1-1 proteins, is ETGVTQSPTHLIKTRGQQVTLRCSSQSGHNTVSWYQQALGQGPQFIFQYYREEENGRGNFPPRFSGLQFPNYSSELNVNALELDDSALYLCASSSKTGKNTEAFFGQGTRLTVV.